These 2 T cell receptor beta chains came from one sample sequenced in a study of long-term antiretroviral therapy in people with HIV. Assay version v3.0 of immunoSEQ was used, and it was run at survey level. Repertoires were generated with immunoSEQ multiplex PCR, while TCRdb's copy carries only in-frame clones and drops some. The data hold roughly 16,000 clones, with around nine tenths observed a single time. Source: unsorted PBMCs, taken 0.3 years after starting antiretroviral therapy. The receptors were gathered from a man between 60 and 75 years old with HIV.

The V and J genes are TRBV29-1 and TRBJ1-3; D is unclear. There are 14 residues in the CDR3. Between the trimmed V and J ends, which lost 4 bases and 0 bases, there was a span of 10 bases. Germline CDR1 reads SQVTM; CDR2 reads ANQGSEA. Here the CDR3 reads CSVAGLYSGNTIYF. In DNA form, the CDR3 reads TGCAGCGTTGCTGGGCTCTACTCTGGAAACACCATATATTTT.

This rearrangement joins TRBV30 to TRBJ2-1, with a tentative D call TRBD1 (6 bases). This CDR3 is built from 13 residues. V was trimmed by 4 bases and J by 4 bases, leaving 11 bases between them. The germline V gene has CDR1 GTSNPN and CDR2 SVGIG (reference sequence). CDR3 protein: CAWIDRPYNEQFF. DNA for the CDR3: TGTGCCTGGATAGACAGGCCTTACAATGAGCAGTTCTTC.